This passage covers 18 T cell receptor beta chains from one sample sequenced in a study of T cells in Graves' hyperthyroidism and ophthalmopathy. Researchers took RNA transcripts and amplified the TCR beta CDR3 regions from them. The TCR CDR3 was amplified in a first-round RT-PCR using the HTBI primer set. Each CDR3 protein gets one entry after TCRdb re-called the multiplex PCR reads with MiXCR. This sample has 560,000 or so distinct CDR3 sequences; around 20% occur once, and the top ten carry 47%. Sequenced sample: blood. Source of these receptors: a man aged 35 to 55 with Graves' ophthalmopathy.

This clonotype came up many times. V and J are TRBV19 and TRBJ1-1; TRBD1 is a possible D gene (5 bases). V was trimmed by 4 bases and J by 0 bases, leaving 9 bases between them. This CDR3 region has 14 residues. Germline V gene data show CDR1 as LNHDA and CDR2 as SQIVND (reference sequence). The CDR3 here is CASSKTDMNTEAFF. CDR3 DNA sequence: TGTGCCAGTAGTAAGACAGACATGAACACTGAAGCTTTCTTT.

The gene calls are TRBV20-1 and TRBJ1-1; 12 positions match TRBD1. The V segment lost 1 base and the J segment 1 base; nucleotides outside the gene matches: 10. Germline V gene data show CDR1 as DFQATT and CDR2 as SNEGSKA (reference sequence). This CDR3 is 18 amino acids long. CDR3 protein: CSARGFGTGGLANTEAFF. The DNA for the CDR3 is TGCAGTGCTAGAGGCTTCGGGACAGGGGGCCTAGCGAACACTGAAGCTTTCTTT.

This chain connects TRBV5-1 to TRBJ2-7; D might be TRBD1 (5 bases). V shed 4 bases and J shed 5 bases, with 16 bases lying between them. Germline CDR1 and CDR2: SGHRS and YFSETQ. This CDR3 has 14 amino acids. CDR3 DNA: TGCGCCAGCAGCGGGGCTCTAGTAAACCACGAGCAGTACTTC. Residues: CASSGALVNHEQYF.

This clonotype was seen a handful of times. V usage is TRBV20-1 and J usage is TRBJ1-3; D uncertain. With 6 bases removed from V and 1 base from J, the gap between germline ends came to 10 bases. The CDR3 extends over 13 amino acids. Germline CDR1 is DFQATT and CDR2 is SNEGSKA (reference sequence). CDR3 amino acids: CSAEGWSGNTIYF. The CDR3 nucleotides are TGCAGTGCGGAAGGGTGGTCTGGAAACACCATATATTTT.

The gene calls are TRBV9 and TRBJ2-1; D not certain. V was shortened by 4 bases and J by 0 bases, with 14 bases between the two germline ends. CDR1 SGDLS and CDR2 YYNGEE come from the germline V gene. CDR3 length: 16 residues. In nucleotides, the CDR3 is TGTGCCAGCAGCACACACCCTTGGGGCTCCTACAATGAGCAGTTCTTC. It yields the protein CASSTHPWGSYNEQFF.

This clonotype has more than one count but fewer than ten. This chain links TRBV28 with TRBJ2-1; TRBD2 matches at 12 bases. V lost 7 bases and J lost 0; bases outside the gene matches: 7. Germline loops: CDR1 MDHEN, CDR2 SYDVKM. The CDR3 sequence is 17 residues long. CDR3 protein: CASTLLAGGNSYNEQFF. CDR3 nucleotides: TGTGCCAGCACCCTACTAGCGGGAGGCAACTCCTACAATGAGCAGTTCTTC.

With regard to this clonotype: Likely a read error: the CDR3 ends without its conserved phenylalanine or tryptophan. The chain links TRBV30 to TRBJ1-2, with D maybe TRBD1 (5 bases). The CDR3 runs to 12 residues. The V and J ends lost 4 bases and 4 bases respectively, with 10 bases between them. In germline, CDR1 is GTSNPN, CDR2 SVGIG (reference sequence). The DNA of the CDR3 is TGTGCCTGGACATCGGGGCCCTATGGCTACACCCTC. Translation: CAWTSGPYGYTL.

This clonotype was recorded at least ten times. The rearrangement joins TRBV28 to TRBJ2-7, with no clear D. V lost 5 bases and J lost 4, with 6 bases in between. The CDR3 is 11 amino acids. Germline lookup yields CDR1 MDHEN and CDR2 SYDVKM. This CDR3 is CASSQRYEQYF. As DNA, the CDR3 is TGTGCCAGCAGTCAGAGGTACGAGCAGTACTTC. Looking up the rest from reference TRBV28 and TRBJ2-7 gives the full variable domain: DVKVTQSSRYLVKRTGEKVFLECVQDMDHENMFWYRQDPGLGLRLIYFSYDVKMKEKGDIPEGYSVSREKKERFSLILESASTNQTSMYLCASSQRYEQYFGPGTRLTVT.

The J gene is TRBJ2-1, the V gene TRBV7-9; 9 bases fit TRBD2. CDR1 is SEHNR, CDR2 FQNEAQ, per germline (reference sequence). There are 16 residues in the CDR3. J gave up 8 bases and V 6 bases, and 14 bases lay outside the gene matches. The CDR3 spells CASRLYGGRADDEQFF. In nucleotides, the CDR3 is TGTGCCAGCAGGTTGTACGGCGGGAGGGCCGATGATGAGCAGTTCTTC.

The V gene is TRBV27, the J gene TRBJ1-3, with 9 positions matching TRBD1. The CDR3 length is 16 residues. In germline, CDR1 is MNHEY, CDR2 SMNVEV (reference sequence). The V gene end was trimmed by 4 bases and the J gene end by 0 bases; junction bases not matched to a gene: 4. Written as DNA, the CDR3 is TGTGCCAGCAGTTACAGGGGGCCAAGCTCTGGAAACACCATATATTTT. Its translation: CASSYRGPSSGNTIYF.

This clonotype was seen many times. This chain uses TRBV12-3 or TRBV12-4 with TRBJ2-1, with D perhaps matching TRBD1 or TRBD2 (5 bases each). There are 15 residues in the CDR3. V dropped 1 base and J dropped 2 bases, with 9 bases sitting between them. The CDR3 DNA sequence: TGTGCCAGCAGTTTAGGGGGGTCGCCCTACAATGAGCAGTTCTTC. Its translation: CASSLGGSPYNEQFF.

The CDR3 DNA reads TGTGCCAGCAGTGGCCCTCCGAGCTCCTACAATGAGCAGTTCTTC. As protein: CASSGPPSSYNEQFF. The V gene is TRBV6-2 or TRBV6-3, the J gene TRBJ2-1; D gene uncertain. Deletions cut 5 bases from V and 0 bases from J, with 11 bases between. Germline lookup yields CDR1 MNHEY and CDR2 SVGEGT. The length of the CDR3 is 15 residues.

The chain employs TRBV5-6 and TRBJ1-1, with a possible D match to TRBD1 (6 bases). V was trimmed by 4 bases and J by 4 bases, leaving 17 bases between them. Looked up from germline, CDR1 is SGHDT and CDR2 is YYEEEE. CDR3 length: 15 amino acids. CDR3 nucleotides: TGTGCCAGCAGCGTCCCGCAGGGGTTCGGCACTGAAGCTTTCTTT. It translates to CASSVPQGFGTEAFF.

As to this clonotype: A much larger clone differs by one base, so this may be a read error. The chain carries TRBV12-3 or TRBV12-4 and TRBJ1-5, with 7 bases that match TRBD1. The CDR3 runs 13 residues. V gave up 6 bases and J gave up 10 bases; unmatched junction bases: 9. In DNA form, the CDR3 reads TGTGCCAGCAGCACTGACAGGGATTCTCCCCAGCATTTT. Encoded protein: CASSTDRDSPQHF.

This clonotype turned up a few times. The genes are TRBV20-1 and TRBJ1-4, with a tentative D call TRBD1 (6 bases). There are 14 residues in the CDR3. Germline V CDR1 and CDR2: DFQATT, SNEGSKA (reference sequence). Trimming removed 8 bases from V and 2 bases from J, with 15 bases in between. In DNA form, the CDR3 reads TGCAGTACCCAGAGGGGGGGGACTAATGAAAAACTGTTTTTT. Its protein product is CSTQRGGTNEKLFF.

The J gene is TRBJ1-1, the V gene TRBV27, with D tentatively TRBD1 (5 bases). Deletions cut 2 bases from V and 5 bases from J, with 12 bases between. This CDR3 has 14 residues. Germline V gene lookup returns CDR1 MNHEY and CDR2 SMNVEV (reference sequence). The CDR3 coding sequence is TGTGCCAGCAGTTTAGAGGGGCGGGCAACTGAAGCTTTCTTT. Translating gives CASSLEGRATEAFF.

The sample holds many counts of this clonotype. The V and J genes are TRBV27 and TRBJ2-1; D perhaps matches TRBD1 (6 bases). Trimming cost V 7 bases and J 9 bases, with 22 bases left between them. Germline loops: CDR1 MNHEY, CDR2 SMNVEV (reference sequence). The CDR3 covers 15 residues. CDR3 bases: TGTGCCAGCAAGCAGGGACACGGAGAGAGCACTGAGCAGTTCTTC. Translation gives CASKQGHGESTEQFF.

The chain employs TRBV7-9 and TRBJ2-2, with 10 nucleotides matching TRBD2. V dropped 7 bases and J dropped 6; count of bases not matched to a gene: 8. The CDR3 is made up of 15 amino acids. The germline CDR1 and CDR2 sequences are SEHNR and FQNEAQ (reference sequence). The DNA for the CDR3 is TGTGCCAGCACCGAGCGGGGGGGCGTCGCCGGGGAGCTGTTTTTT. Translated: CASTERGGVAGELFF.